The source of this T cell receptor beta chain is a study of Ad26.COV2.S vaccination and SARS-CoV-2 variants. Study outcomes and limitations: Vaccinees displayed broader spike-specific TCR repertoires than placebo recipients.

The table came from immunoSEQ multiplex PCR; TCRdb's copy has only in-frame clones and leaves some out. Among fewer than 55,000 clones, 83% were seen once, and the ten largest hold less than 60%. CDR1 is SGHDN and CDR2 is FVKESK in the germline V gene. V lost 8 bases and J lost 9, with 17 bases in between. The CDR3 spans 13 residues. A remark on this clone: What it recognizes is unknown.

This sample comprised peripheral blood, obtained after recovery from COVID-19. The chain is built from TRBV14 and TRBJ2-1, with D possibly TRBD1 on 5 matching bases. The sequence derives from a human donor who had recovered from COVID-19. The CDR3 nucleotides read TGTGCCAGCTCCCTGACCAGGGTCGGTGAGCAGTTCTTC. This codes for CASSLTRVGEQFF. Full variable domain (missing parts from reference TRBV14 and TRBJ2-1): EAGVTQFPSHSVIEKGQTVTLRCDPISGHDNLYWYRRVMGKEIKFLLHFVKESKQDESGMPNNRFLAERTGGTYSTLKVQPAELEDSGVYFCASSLTRVGEQFFGPGTRLTVL.